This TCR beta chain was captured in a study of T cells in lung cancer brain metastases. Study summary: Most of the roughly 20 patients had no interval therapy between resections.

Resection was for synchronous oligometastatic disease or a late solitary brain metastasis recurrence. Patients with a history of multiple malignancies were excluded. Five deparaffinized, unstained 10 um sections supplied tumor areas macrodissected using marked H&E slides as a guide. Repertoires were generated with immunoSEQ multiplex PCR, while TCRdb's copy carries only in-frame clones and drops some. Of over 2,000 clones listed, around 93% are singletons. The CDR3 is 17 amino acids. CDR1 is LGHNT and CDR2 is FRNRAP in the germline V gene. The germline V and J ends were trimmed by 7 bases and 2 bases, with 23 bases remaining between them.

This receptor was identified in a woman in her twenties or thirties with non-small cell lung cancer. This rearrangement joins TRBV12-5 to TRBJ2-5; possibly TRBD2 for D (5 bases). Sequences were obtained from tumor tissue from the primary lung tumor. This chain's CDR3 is CASAPPSRARVQETQYF. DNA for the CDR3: TGTGCTAGTGCCCCCCCCTCGAGGGCGAGGGTTCAAGAGACCCAGTACTTC.